The 24 T cell receptor beta chains given below trace back to one sample, sequenced in a study of cytomegalovirus exposure and HLA in healthy donors. Primers for the PCR totalled 60 Vbeta and 13 Jbeta. Sequencing used immunoSEQ multiplex PCR; TCRdb keeps in-frame clones, though not all of them. Of some 200,000 clones listed, about 80% are singletons. The source material was PBMCs. These receptors all stem from a woman aged 25-40 years in good health and CMV-seronegative.

V usage is TRBV5-8 and J usage is TRBJ1-2; the D is unclear. This CDR3 contains 16 residues. Trimming left V 0 bases short and J 2 bases short, with 14 bases between. Looked up from germline, CDR1 is SGHTS and CDR2 is YDEGEE. CDR3 protein: CASSLVLAEENYGYTF. Written as DNA, the CDR3 is TGTGCCAGCAGCTTGGTTTTAGCAGAGGAGAACTATGGCTACACCTTC.

J is TRBJ2-7 and V is TRBV7-8; no reliable D call. The CDR3 runs 12 residues. CDR1 SGHVS and CDR2 FQNEAQ come from the germline V gene. V dropped 5 bases and J dropped 4 bases, with 9 bases sitting between them. The CDR3 coding sequence is TGTGCCAGCAGCAAATCACAGTACGAGCAGTACTTC. The encoded protein is CASSKSQYEQYF.

The chain recombines TRBV6-1 with TRBJ2-5; 7 positions match TRBD2. Germline V gene data show CDR1 as MNHNS and CDR2 as SASEGT. The length of the CDR3 is 15 residues. With V trimmed by 0 bases and J by 2 bases, 3 bases remained unmatched. The CDR3 spells CASSEAGRTQETQYF. CDR3 coding DNA: TGTGCCAGCAGTGAAGCCGGGAGGACGCAAGAGACCCAGTACTTC.

This clone has only one observation. A read error may account for a junction end that differs from germline. The rearrangement links TRBV5-8 to TRBJ2-3, with D possibly matching TRBD1 (5 bases). The V gene's germline CDR1 is SGHTS and CDR2 YDEGEE. There are 14 residues in the CDR3. DNA of the CDR3: TGTGCCAGCAGCTTGCGTTGGGGCACAGATGCGCAGTATTTT. Residues: CASSLRWGTDAQYF.

The chain uses TRBV7-2 and TRBJ2-3, with 13 bases lining up with TRBD2. CDR3 length equals 16 residues. Per germline, CDR1 SGHTA and CDR2 FQGNSA. Trimming at V came to 5 bases and at J to 1 base, leaving 3 bases not matched to a gene. The CDR3 coding sequence is TGTGCCAGCAGCATCGGACTAGCGGGGGGCACAGATACGCAGTATTTT. Amino acids: CASSIGLAGGTDTQYF. Full variable domain (rest looked up from reference TRBV7-2 and TRBJ2-3): GAGVSQSPSNKVTEKGKDVELRCDPISGHTALYWYRQSLGQGLEFLIYFQGNSAPDKSGLPSDRFSAERTGGSVSTLTIQRTQQEDSAVYLCASSIGLAGGTDTQYFGPGTRLTVL.

The chain has TRBV7-8 and TRBJ1-1, with a tentative D call TRBD1 (5 bases). Trimming stripped 2 bases from V and 5 bases from J, with 12 bases between. In germline, CDR1 is SGHVS, CDR2 FQNEAQ. CDR3 length: 14 residues. In DNA, the CDR3 is TGTGCCAGCAGCTTAAGGCAGGGTTATACTGAAGCTTTCTTT. Residues: CASSLRQGYTEAFF.

The chain joins TRBV18 to TRBJ2-5; D may be TRBD2 (6 bases). The CDR3 length is 14 residues. The V gene lost 4 bases and the J gene lost 4 bases, with 13 bases spanning the gap. Germline values: CDR1 KGHSH, CDR2 LQKENI. CDR3 sequence reads: CASSRSGAGETQYF. Written as DNA, the CDR3 is TGTGCCAGCTCACGATCGGGAGCAGGAGAGACCCAGTACTTC.

The V call is TRBV6-1, the J call TRBJ2-5; D possibly corresponds to TRBD1 (5 bases). CDR1 is MNHNS and CDR2 is SASEGT in the germline V gene. The CDR3 loop spans 13 amino acids. The V gene lost 8 bases and the J gene lost 3 bases, with 13 bases spanning the gap. The CDR3 DNA reads TGTGCCAGCGGACACTCGACGGAAGAGACCCAGTACTTC. As protein: CASGHSTEETQYF.

The rearrangement joins TRBV5-1 to TRBJ2-7, with D possibly being TRBD2 (6 bases). The V gene's germline CDR1 is SGHRS and CDR2 YFSETQ. V was clipped by 2 bases and J by 5 bases, with 8 bases between them. The CDR3 covers 12 residues. The CDR3: CASSFWGDEQYF. DNA of the CDR3: TGCGCCAGCAGCTTCTGGGGGGACGAGCAGTACTTC.

This clone was picked up a small number of times. The J gene is TRBJ2-7, the V gene TRBV5-4; D not certain. This CDR3 has 14 residues. Trimming took 3 bases from V and 6 from J, leaving 16 bases between them. CDR1 is SGHNT and CDR2 is YYREEE in the germline V gene (reference sequence). The CDR3 loop is CASSSGSSSGEQYF. For the CDR3, the DNA is TGTGCCAGCAGCTCCGGGTCTTCCTCTGGCGAGCAGTACTTC.

The CDR3 loop reads CATSRDNANLYGYTF. CDR3 DNA sequence: TGTGCCACCAGCAGAGATAACGCGAACCTCTATGGCTACACCTTC. This chain joins TRBV15 and TRBJ1-2; D is unresolved. Trimming removed 0 bases at V and 4 bases at J, with 12 bases between. Germline V CDR1 and CDR2: LNHNV, YYDKDF (reference sequence). The CDR3 extends over 15 amino acids.

The chain links TRBV29-1 to TRBJ2-7, with 8 nucleotides matching TRBD1. Per the germline V gene, CDR1 is SQVTM and CDR2 is ANQGSEA. J gave up 7 bases and V 7 bases, and 6 bases lay outside the gene matches. CDR3 length: 11 amino acids. The CDR3: CSGETGVEQYF. The CDR3 coding sequence is TGCAGCGGTGAGACAGGGGTAGAGCAGTACTTC.

V usage is TRBV6-5 and J usage is TRBJ2-7, with D perhaps matching TRBD2 (5 bases). The germline gives CDR1 MNHEY, CDR2 SVGAGI. V lost 4 bases and J 4 bases, leaving 17 bases between the germline ends. The CDR3 length is 15 residues. The CDR3, as DNA: TGTGCCAGCAGTTTCCGGACGCACGGACTTTACGAGCAGTACTTC. It codes for CASSFRTHGLYEQYF.

This chain links TRBV19 with TRBJ1-1; TRBD1 agrees at 9 bases. There are 14 residues in the CDR3. CDR1 is LNHDA, CDR2 SQIVND, per germline (reference sequence). J was trimmed by 5 bases and V by 6 bases; bases with no gene match: 7. The CDR3 DNA is TGTGCCAGTAGCTTGACAGGGGGATGGACTGAAGCTTTCTTT. This sequence encodes CASSLTGGWTEAFF.

The J gene is TRBJ1-5, the V gene TRBV6-5; possibly TRBD1 for D (6 bases). V shed 5 bases and J shed 0 bases, with 11 bases lying between them. The CDR3 has 15 residues. From germline, CDR1 is MNHEY and CDR2 SVGAGI. CDR3 region: CASSQGFNSNQPQHF. The CDR3 coding sequence is TGTGCCAGCAGTCAGGGGTTCAATAGCAATCAGCCCCAGCATTTT.

This chain joins TRBV6-5 and TRBJ2-7; tentative D call: TRBD2 (5 bases). The germline CDR1 and CDR2 sequences are MNHEY and SVGAGI. V lost 5 bases to trimming and J lost 6 bases, with 14 bases between them. The CDR3 is 13 amino acids. The DNA of the CDR3 is TGTGCCAGCAGTCGCGGCCCCAGCGGCGAGCAGTACTTC. The encoded protein is CASSRGPSGEQYF.

This clone was recorded once. The chain is built from TRBV6-5 and TRBJ2-5, with D possibly TRBD2 on 5 matching bases. Trimming removed 0 bases at V and 5 bases at J, with 13 bases between. The length of the CDR3 is 15 residues. The germline V gene encodes CDR1 MNHEY and CDR2 SVGAGI. The CDR3 coding sequence is TGTGCCAGCAGTTACTCGATCGGGGTCGTGGAGACCCAGTACTTC. Translation gives CASSYSIGVVETQYF.

This clone was observed a handful of times. This chain connects TRBV6-6 to TRBJ1-1; tentative D call: TRBD1 (6 bases). The CDR3 covers 13 residues. V shed 5 bases and J shed 7 bases, with 14 bases lying between them. CDR1 and CDR2 (germline): MNHNY, SVGAGI (reference sequence). The DNA for the CDR3 is TGTGCCAGCAGTCCACGCCAACAGGGTGAAGCTTTCTTT. It yields the protein CASSPRQQGEAFF.

The chain has TRBV9 and TRBJ1-1, with 8 bases identical to TRBD1. Germline V lookup: CDR1 SGDLS, CDR2 YYNGEE. This CDR3 has 14 amino acids. The trim removed 6 bases at V and 1 base at J, leaving 5 bases unmatched. This CDR3 reads CASTGQGANTEAFF. The CDR3 region has the DNA TGTGCCAGCACCGGACAGGGTGCGAACACTGAAGCTTTCTTT.

The rearrangement joins TRBV6-1 to TRBJ2-1, with a weak D call TRBD1 (6 bases). CDR3 length: 16 amino acids. The V end was cut by 4 bases, the J end by 3 bases, with 16 bases between. Germline CDR1 is MNHNS and CDR2 is SASEGT. DNA for the CDR3: TGTGCCAGCAGTGTATTTTGGCAGGGGATCTACAATGAGCAGTTCTTC. Amino acids: CASSVFWQGIYNEQFF.

This clone was found once. The chain is built from TRBV9 and TRBJ2-3; 8 bases map to TRBD2. Looked up from germline, CDR1 is SGDLS and CDR2 is YYNGEE. V dropped 2 bases and J dropped 5; count of bases not matched to a gene: 19. CDR3 length: 19 residues. The CDR3 DNA sequence: TGTGCCAGCAGCGTTTCTTTCCAAATAAAAGCGGGGGACGGAGATACGCAGTATTTT. Amino acids: CASSVSFQIKAGDGDTQYF.

This chain joins TRBV6-1 and TRBJ2-7; 9 bases align to TRBD1. Germline CDR1 reads MNHNS; CDR2 reads SASEGT. V gave up 4 bases and J gave up 4 bases; unmatched junction bases: 2. The length of the CDR3 is 13 residues. In DNA, the CDR3 is TGTGCCAGCAGTGTACAGGGGGCATACGAGCAGTACTTC. It codes for CASSVQGAYEQYF.

The chain uses TRBV7-9 and TRBJ2-1, with TRBD2 as a possible D gene (6 bases). CDR3 length equals 16 residues. CDR1 and CDR2 (germline): SEHNR, FQNEAQ (reference sequence). The ends were cut back, 6 bases at V and 7 bases at J, with 22 bases in the middle. CDR3 DNA: TGTGCCAGCAGTTCGGGGGATCGAGGTCCGGGGAATGAGCAGTTCTTC. Its translation: CASSSGDRGPGNEQFF.

This clone has a single count. The rearrangement uses TRBV4-2 and TRBJ1-1; the match to TRBD1 covers 7 bases. Germline CDR1 is LGHNA and CDR2 is YNFKEQ. V lost 2 bases, J lost 4 bases, and 19 bases stayed unmatched. The CDR3 is made up of 19 amino acids. CDR3 in amino acids: CASSQPLWATGARTTEAFF. The CDR3 bases are TGTGCCAGCAGCCAACCTCTATGGGCTACAGGGGCAAGGACCACTGAAGCTTTCTTT.